This T cell receptor beta chain was found in a study of vaccination effects on CD4 cells after COVID-19. General study results and limits: At late timepoints after vaccination, vaccine- and infection-induced clones shrank markedly.

Clones were sequenced by immunoSEQ multiplex PCR, and TCRdb holds only the in-frame ones, with some missing. The sample holds 20,000 to 30,000 clones; just under 75% are singletons and the top ten take 2.5% to 4%. About this clone itself: Its antigen is unidentified.

Sequencing followed a ViraFEST assay step that expanded antigen-specific CD4+ T cells with viral peptide pools. After roughly 9 days in culture, the CD4+ T cells were isolated. Nobody among the vaccine recipients had prior SARS-CoV-2 infection (nucleocapsid antibodies were negative). On day 3 and again on day 7, half the medium was replaced with IL-2 medium. The CDR3 is made up of 18 amino acids. V was clipped by 4 bases and J by 9 bases, with 25 bases between them. Germline V gene data show CDR1 as MNHEY and CDR2 as SVGEGT. Sequencing was performed on CD4+ T cells from PBMCs cultured with SARS-CoV-2 spike peptides, taken before COVID-19 vaccination. The sequence was collected from a human donor who received a COVID-19 vaccine. V is TRBV6-2 or TRBV6-3 and J is TRBJ1-6, with a weak D call TRBD1 (5 bases). CDR3 sequence: CASSFDRGLHLGGSPLHF. As DNA, the CDR3 is TGTGCCAGCAGTTTTGATCGGGGGTTACACCTTGGTGGTTCACCCCTCCACTTT.